This TCR beta chain was profiled in a study of cytomegalovirus exposure and HLA in healthy donors. The wider study: A subsequent analysis stated that the approximately 120 validation repertoires were run on the same platform as the roughly 670 first-cohort repertoires.

The donors were in the approximately 120-subject validation cohort; that cohort was separate from the approximately 700-subject first cohort. The study, taken as a whole, reports: In the roughly 130 validation repertoires, a later analysis found that first-cohort TCR clusters tended to co-occur. The listing of 160 or so TCR beta chains classed them as cytomegalovirus-associated.

The J segment lost 6 bases and the V segment lost 3 bases, leaving 11 bases of the junction unmatched. Germline CDR1 and CDR2: MGHRA and YSYEKL. This CDR3 is built from 15 residues. A note on this clone: Antigen specificity is unknown.

TCRdb's copy holds only in-frame clones and misses some; the assay was immunoSEQ multiplex PCR. Of 55,000 to 70,000 clones listed, approximately 91% are singletons. The specimen sequenced was PBMCs. The clonotype was recovered from a man between 18 and 35 years old in good health and CMV-seronegative. This chain links TRBV4-1 with TRBJ2-7; 7 bases agree with TRBD2. The CDR3 DNA follows: TGCGCCAGCAGCCAGATAACGGGACTAAGGCGCGAGCAGTACTTC. Protein: CASSQITGLRREQYF.